There are a few counts of the clone carrying this TCR beta chain. The junction shows a germline mismatch at one end, possibly a read error. These data are taken from a study of response to subunit inactivated influenza vaccine. TCRdb analysed the RT-PCR reads with MiXCR anew, one entry per CDR3 protein. The sample carries roughly 500,000 distinct CDR3 sequences, approximately 24% recorded once. The same specimen was also included in a second study, on T cells expressing NK-cell markers. That source reports: Beta-chain TCR cDNA was generated via 5'RACE template switching with UMIs. Sequencing covered eight donors, seven HCMV-seropositive and one seronegative. There were several donors in whom these clonotypes also led the CD3+CD56-NKG2C+ fraction. HCMV specificity was not established for the expanded NKG2C+ T cell clones.

This sample comprised CD4+ T cells sorted from PBMCs, obtained 11 to 12 days after vaccination. The receptor was isolated from a man aged 50 to 60 who received an inactivated influenza vaccine.

The DNA of the CDR3 is TGTGCCAGCACCTTACAGGGGTCCGGGGAGCTGTTTTTT. Translation gives CASTLQGSGELFF. This chain links TRBV7-2 with TRBJ2-2; the match to TRBD1 covers 7 bases. This CDR3 has 13 amino acids. The germline gives CDR1 SGHTA, CDR2 FQGNSA.